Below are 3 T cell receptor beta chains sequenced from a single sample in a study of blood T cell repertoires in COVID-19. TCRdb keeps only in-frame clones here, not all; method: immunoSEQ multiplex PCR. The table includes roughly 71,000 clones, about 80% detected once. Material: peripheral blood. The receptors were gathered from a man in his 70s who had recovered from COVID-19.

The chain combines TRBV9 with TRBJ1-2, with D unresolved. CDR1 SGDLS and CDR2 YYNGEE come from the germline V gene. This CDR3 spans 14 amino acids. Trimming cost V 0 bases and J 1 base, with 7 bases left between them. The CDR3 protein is CASSVDGDNYGYTF. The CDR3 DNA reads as TGTGCCAGCAGCGTAGATGGAGATAACTATGGCTACACCTTC.

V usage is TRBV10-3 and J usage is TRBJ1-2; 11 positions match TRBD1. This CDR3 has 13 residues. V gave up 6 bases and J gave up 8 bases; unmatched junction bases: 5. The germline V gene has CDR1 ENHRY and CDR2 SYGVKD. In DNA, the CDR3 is TGTGCCATCAGGGGGACAGGGGGAGGCGGCTACACCTTC. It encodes CAIRGTGGGGYTF.

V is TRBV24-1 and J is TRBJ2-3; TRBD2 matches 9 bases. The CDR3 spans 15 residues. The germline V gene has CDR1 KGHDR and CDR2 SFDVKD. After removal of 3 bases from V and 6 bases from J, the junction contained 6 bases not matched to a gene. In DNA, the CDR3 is TGTGCCACCAGTGATGTAGCGGGAGAGTTGGATACGCAGTATTTT. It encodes CATSDVAGELDTQYF.